This T cell receptor (beta chain) derives from a study of blood T cell repertoires in COVID-19. Study-wide context: PBMCs, B-cell-depleted T cells, or T cells were the source of the cDNA or gDNA that made up the material.

Generated by immunoSEQ multiplex PCR, the TCRdb table keeps only in-frame clones and is missing some. The sample has some 250,000 clones, around four fifths seen once; the top ten hold under 30%. This CDR3 is 15 amino acids long. Germline values: CDR1 SGHTA, CDR2 FQGTGA. The V end was cut by 1 base, the J end by 4 bases, with 13 bases between. The receptor's source is a middle-aged man with acute or convalescent COVID-19. Sequenced material: peripheral blood. The chain combines TRBV7-3 with TRBJ1-2; D gene ambiguous. The DNA for the CDR3 is TGTGCCAGCAGCTTAAATGCGGAGGCCGCCTATGGCTACACCTTC. Translating it yields CASSLNAEAAYGYTF. Together with reference TRBV7-3 and TRBJ1-2, the CDR3 gives the full variable domain: GAGVSQTPSNKVTEKGKYVELRCDPISGHTALYWYRQSLGQGPEFLIYFQGTGAADDSGLPNDRFFAVRPEGSVSTLKIQRTERGDSAVYLCASSLNAEAAYGYTFGSGTRLTVV.